This T cell receptor (beta chain) was identified in a study of cytomegalovirus exposure and HLA in healthy donors. Details on this clone: Antigen specificity is unknown.

The PCR had 60 Vbeta and 13 Jbeta primers. How the authors handled the data: Roughly 11 million shared chains were among the 60 million to 80 million unique TCR beta chains that a later analysis counted. Data came from immunoSEQ multiplex PCR; TCRdb stores just in-frame clones and leaves some out. That table furnishes V, J and clone size, whereas the DNA furnished D and trimming. The sample shows more than 150,000 clones, more than 65% of them seen only once. In germline, CDR1 is LNHDA, CDR2 SQIVND (reference sequence). V dropped 9 bases and J dropped 0 bases, with 18 bases sitting between them. This CDR3 region has 16 residues. Study results and caveats: Later analysis demonstrated an association between a missense DCLRE1C variant and TCR beta V- and J-gene trimming. Rarity marked most TCR sequences, yet some public TCRs occurred in many donors. Accurate HLA-A and HLA-B prediction from TCR beta sequences was reported for most subjects.

Sequenced sample: PBMCs. The chain uses TRBV19 and TRBJ1-3; D is unclear. This receptor was obtained from a girl aged 2 to 10 in good health and CMV-seropositive. This chain's CDR3 is CASWRGSLHSGNTIYF. The CDR3 nucleotides are TGTGCCAGCTGGCGAGGGAGCTTACACTCTGGAAACACCATATATTTT.